One sample yielded the 23 T cell receptor beta chains listed below, sequenced in a study of naive and memory T cell subsets. Study results and limitations: A few larger clonotypes appeared in naive repertoires, especially CD8, possibly memory cells re-expressing CD45RA.

An equimolar mix of two oligonucleotides served as the beta constant-region primer for TRBC1 and TRBC2. Four rounds of PCR amplified the ligated cDNA using nested alpha and beta constant-region primers plus SP2. TCRdb processed the UMI-ligation and nested PCR reads anew with MiXCR; each CDR3 protein has one entry. The sample shows over 100,000 distinct CDR3 sequences, approximately 15% of them seen only once. These TCRs are of unknown antigen specificity. The specimen was naive CD8+ T cells from blood. The receptors were sampled from a human donor in good health.

The chain links TRBV7-9 to TRBJ2-1; D possibly corresponds to TRBD2 (5 bases). Trimming shortened V by 5 bases and J by 2 bases, and 16 bases separated the two germline ends. This CDR3 is 16 amino acids long. In germline, CDR1 is SEHNR, CDR2 FQNEAQ (reference sequence). This chain's CDR3 is CASSPAGPSAYNEQFF. For the CDR3, the DNA is TGTGCCAGCAGCCCGGCGGGCCCCTCGGCCTACAATGAGCAGTTCTTC.

This clonotype appeared a few times. The chain recombines TRBV19 with TRBJ2-1; D is undetermined. Germline V gene lookup returns CDR1 LNHDA and CDR2 SQIVND (reference sequence). The CDR3 runs to 14 residues. Trimming took off 3 bases at V and 6 bases at J, with 12 bases between the two ends. The CDR3 DNA is TGTGCCAGTAGTATGCCGACTGGACCCAATGAGCAGTTCTTC. It yields the protein CASSMPTGPNEQFF.

There are a few counts of this clonotype. The rearrangement uses TRBV19 and TRBJ2-3; the D gene is possibly TRBD1 (5 bases). Trimming left V 3 bases short and J 4 bases short, with 20 bases between. The germline gives CDR1 LNHDA, CDR2 SQIVND (reference sequence). This CDR3 is 17 amino acids long. CDR3 DNA: TGTGCCAGTAGTATCCGTCCAGGGATTGGTCTTGCAGATACGCAGTATTTT. This gives the protein CASSIRPGIGLADTQYF.

The rearrangement uses TRBV7-9 and TRBJ1-5, with a weak D call TRBD1 (6 bases). The ends were cut back, 3 bases at V and 4 bases at J, with 10 bases in the middle. The CDR3 is made up of 14 amino acids. Looked up from germline, CDR1 is SEHNR and CDR2 is FQNEAQ (reference sequence). The CDR3 loop reads CASSFRGQNQPQHF. Here the CDR3 DNA reads TGTGCCAGCAGCTTCCGGGGGCAGAATCAGCCCCAGCATTTT.

This clonotype showed up many times. The chain uses TRBV4-3 and TRBJ1-2; D not certain. Trimming stripped 0 bases from V and 1 base from J, with 6 bases between. The germline gives CDR1 LGHNA, CDR2 YSLEER. This CDR3 contains 14 residues. As DNA, the CDR3 is TGCGCCAGCAGCCAAGAGGACGGTAACTATGGCTACACCTTC. The encoded protein is CASSQEDGNYGYTF.

The chain employs TRBV12-3 or TRBV12-4 and TRBJ2-1, with D possibly being TRBD1 or TRBD2 (8 bases each). V was shortened by 6 bases and J by 8 bases, with 20 bases between the two germline ends. This CDR3 region has 15 residues. The CDR3 bases are TGTGCCAGCAGCTCCGGGGGGGAGACAGGGGATGAGCAGTTCTTC. Protein sequence: CASSSGGETGDEQFF.

In its sample, this clonotype was seen a few times. The chain joins TRBV3-1 to TRBJ2-1, with TRBD1 matching over 8 bases. Trimming at V came to 4 bases and at J to 4 bases, leaving 24 bases not matched to a gene. From germline, CDR1 is LGHDT and CDR2 YNNKEL (reference sequence). The CDR3 is 21 amino acids. In DNA form, the CDR3 reads TGTGCCAGCAGCCTTACACCGACAGGGGCGAACGACATCCAACGTTACAATGAGCAGTTCTTC. It translates to CASSLTPTGANDIQRYNEQFF.

This chain connects TRBV19 to TRBJ2-1; 8 bases fit TRBD1. The CDR3 contains 16 residues. J lost 10 bases, V lost 8 bases, and 19 bases had no gene match. Per germline, CDR1 LNHDA and CDR2 SQIVND (reference sequence). This CDR3 reads CASLPRDQGAVGEQFF. CDR3 nucleotides: TGTGCCAGTCTACCCAGAGATCAGGGGGCGGTAGGGGAGCAGTTCTTC.

This clonotype was seen at least ten times. The rearrangement links TRBV6-2 or TRBV6-3 to TRBJ1-3, with D maybe TRBD1 (6 bases). The CDR3 is 16 residues long. From germline, CDR1 is MNHEY and CDR2 SVGEGT. V was trimmed by 5 bases and J by 0 bases, leaving 14 bases between them. The CDR3 loop is CASSPPSDSSGNTIYF. The CDR3 bases are TGTGCCAGCAGTCCCCCCTCGGACAGCTCTGGAAACACCATATATTTT.

This clonotype was observed a handful of times. J is TRBJ1-4 and V is TRBV7-9; D remains ambiguous. Germline loops: CDR1 SEHNR, CDR2 FQNEAQ (reference sequence). V shed 4 bases and J shed 6 bases, with 15 bases lying between them. CDR3 length: 15 residues. This CDR3 is CASSSRGQHDEKLFF. The CDR3, as DNA: TGTGCCAGCAGCTCCCGAGGGCAGCATGATGAAAAACTGTTTTTT.

This clonotype was seen more than once but under ten times. As DNA, the CDR3 is TGCAGTGCGACGGGACAGCAATATCAGCCCCAGCATTTT. The encoded protein is CSATGQQYQPQHF. This chain uses TRBV20-1 with TRBJ1-5, with TRBD1 matching over 7 bases. V lost 6 bases, J lost 5 bases, and 7 bases stayed unmatched. Per the germline V gene, CDR1 is DFQATT and CDR2 is SNEGSKA (reference sequence). The CDR3 loop spans 13 amino acids.

The sample holds a few counts of this clonotype. CDR3 in DNA: TGTGCCAGCAGCTCTCTAGCGGGGCCCCGAGATACGCAGTATTTT. This encodes CASSSLAGPRDTQYF. The rearrangement uses TRBV13 and TRBJ2-3, with 9 bases matching TRBD2. The CDR3 is 15 amino acids. The germline V gene has CDR1 PRHDT and CDR2 FYEKMQ (reference sequence). The V gene end was trimmed by 4 bases and the J gene end by 5 bases; junction bases not matched to a gene: 7.

The chain uses TRBV9 and TRBJ2-1; TRBD2 matches 8 bases. Germline V gene lookup returns CDR1 SGDLS and CDR2 YYNGEE. V lost 0 bases, J lost 6 bases, and 8 bases stayed unmatched. The CDR3 totals 16 residues. CDR3 residues: CASSVDEIAGRNEQFF. The CDR3 DNA is TGTGCCAGCAGCGTAGATGAGATAGCGGGGCGCAATGAGCAGTTCTTC.

V is TRBV7-3 and J is TRBJ2-7; 11 bases map to TRBD2. The V gene end was trimmed by 1 base and the J gene end by 7 bases; junction bases not matched to a gene: 6. Germline V gene sequence: CDR1 SGHTA, CDR2 FQGTGA. The CDR3 consists of 15 residues. This CDR3 reads CASSLIAGGLGEQYF. The CDR3 region has the DNA TGTGCCAGCAGCTTAATAGCGGGAGGGCTCGGGGAGCAGTACTTC.

The chain carries TRBV12-3 or TRBV12-4 and TRBJ1-1; 7 bases line up with TRBD1. The CDR3 runs 15 residues. Germline trimming cut 0 bases from V and 0 bases from J; bases unmatched to any gene: 1. CDR3 amino acids: CASSLADRLNTEAFF. CDR3 coding DNA: TGTGCCAGCAGTTTAGCGGACAGGCTGAACACTGAAGCTTTCTTT.

There are a few counts of this clonotype. The chain joins TRBV20-1 to TRBJ2-1, with D uncertain. The CDR3 runs to 12 residues. The germline V gene encodes CDR1 DFQATT and CDR2 SNEGSKA (reference sequence). Trimming took off 3 bases at V and 10 bases at J, with 13 bases between the two ends. The CDR3 DNA follows: TGCAGTGCTAGGGATACCAGGCCCGAGCAGTTCTTC. Encoded protein: CSARDTRPEQFF.

The chain couples TRBV13 to TRBJ2-5, with D tentatively TRBD1 (6 bases). CDR3 length: 17 amino acids. The germline V and J ends were trimmed by 5 bases and 4 bases, with 23 bases remaining between them. Per germline, CDR1 PRHDT and CDR2 FYEKMQ (reference sequence). This chain's CDR3 is CASSPSLRDQGRETQYF. The CDR3 DNA follows: TGTGCCAGCAGCCCCTCTCTCCGGGACCAGGGGAGAGAGACCCAGTACTTC.

This chain links TRBV4-1 with TRBJ1-1; tentative D call: TRBD1 (6 bases). The germline gives CDR1 MGHRA, CDR2 YSYEKL. The ends were cut back, 0 bases at V and 5 bases at J, with 13 bases in the middle. The CDR3 sequence is 15 residues long. Written as DNA, the CDR3 is TGCGCCAGCAGCCAAGAGAGTAGGGGGGCTACTGAAGCTTTCTTT. This codes for CASSQESRGATEAFF.

This chain joins TRBV5-6 and TRBJ1-4; D gene ambiguous. Germline loops: CDR1 SGHDT, CDR2 YYEEEE. CDR3 length: 14 amino acids. V shed 2 bases and J shed 5 bases, with 10 bases lying between them. The CDR3 here is CASSLRTVNEKLFF. The CDR3 nucleotides read TGTGCCAGCAGCTTAAGAACCGTAAATGAAAAACTGTTTTTT. The complete variable domain, with remaining parts taken from reference TRBV5-6 and TRBJ1-4, reads DAGVTQSPTHLIKTRGQQVTLRCSPKSGHDTVSWYQQALGQGPQFIFQYYEEEERQRGNFPDRFSGHQFPNYSSELNVNALLLGDSALYLCASSLRTVNEKLFFGSGTQLSVL.

This clonotype was seen more than once but under ten times. The chain combines TRBV5-1 with TRBJ2-1; 7 nucleotides match TRBD1. The CDR3 extends over 14 amino acids. After removal of 7 bases from V and 0 bases from J, the junction contained 4 bases not matched to a gene. Germline V CDR1 and CDR2: SGHRS, YFSETQ. CDR3 sequence reads: CASADRDSYNEQFF. The CDR3 coding sequence is TGCGCCAGCGCTGACAGGGACTCCTACAATGAGCAGTTCTTC.

V usage is TRBV4-3 and J usage is TRBJ2-4; 7 nucleotides match TRBD2. The CDR3 sequence is 15 residues long. Germline CDR1 reads LGHNA; CDR2 reads YSLEER. V was pared by 0 bases and J by 3 bases, with 2 bases of the junction left unmatched. CDR3 DNA sequence: TGCGCCAGCAGCCAAGATACTAGCGACAAAAACATTCAGTACTTC. It translates to CASSQDTSDKNIQYF.

This clonotype was seen repeatedly, ten times or more. V and J are TRBV2 and TRBJ2-7; the match to TRBD1 covers 7 bases. Germline CDR1 SNHLY, CDR2 FYNNEI. CDR3 length: 14 amino acids. J lost 5 bases, V lost 3 bases, and 7 bases had no gene match. The CDR3 reads CASSEKGAYDEQYF. In DNA form, the CDR3 reads TGTGCCAGCAGTGAGAAGGGGGCGTACGACGAGCAGTACTTC.

This clonotype came up many times. The chain carries TRBV16 and TRBJ2-7; the D call may be TRBD1 or TRBD2 (5 bases each). This CDR3 contains 12 residues. The germline CDR1 and CDR2 sequences are KGHSY and FQNENV. The V gene lost 4 bases and the J gene lost 6 bases, with 10 bases spanning the gap. The CDR3 region has the DNA TGTGCCAGCAGCCGGGACCTCAGCGAGCAGTACTTC. Translated, it gives CASSRDLSEQYF.